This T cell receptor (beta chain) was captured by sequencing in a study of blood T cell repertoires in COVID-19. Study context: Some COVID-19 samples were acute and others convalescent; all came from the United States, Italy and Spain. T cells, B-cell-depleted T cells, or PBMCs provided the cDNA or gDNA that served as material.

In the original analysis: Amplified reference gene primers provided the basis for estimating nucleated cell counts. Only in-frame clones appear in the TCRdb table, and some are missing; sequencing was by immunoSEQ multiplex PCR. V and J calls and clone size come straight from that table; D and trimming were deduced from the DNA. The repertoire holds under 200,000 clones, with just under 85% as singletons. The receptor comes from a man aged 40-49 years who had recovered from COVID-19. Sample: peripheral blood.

The CDR3 nucleotides read TGTGCCAGTACCCTAGTCGGGGGTGGCTCACCCCTCCACTTT. Translation gives CASTLVGGGSPLHF. The rearrangement uses TRBV19 and TRBJ1-6; TRBD1 is a possible D gene (5 bases). Germline values: CDR1 LNHDA, CDR2 SQIVND (reference sequence). The V and J ends lost 7 bases and 10 bases respectively, with 17 bases between them. This CDR3 has 14 residues.